A single sample is the source of the 27 T cell receptor beta chains below, sequenced in a study of blood T cell repertoires in COVID-19. Libraries were prepared by immunoSEQ multiplex PCR; TCRdb keeps only in-frame clonotypes and omits some of them. The sample shows some 88,000 clones, less than 90% of them seen only once. Sequenced: peripheral blood. The receptors come from a man in his sixties with acute or convalescent COVID-19.

J is TRBJ2-1 and V is TRBV30; 11 bases agree with TRBD2. The CDR3 sequence is 13 residues long. V dropped 5 bases and J dropped 8; count of bases not matched to a gene: 5. Germline CDR1 GTSNPN, CDR2 SVGIG (reference sequence). CDR3 protein: CAWDSGGADEQFF. CDR3 nucleotides: TGTGCCTGGGATAGCGGGGGGGCTGATGAGCAGTTCTTC.

The chain's CDR3 is CASQGQRTYEQYF. The CDR3 region has the DNA TGTGCCAGCCAGGGCCAGCGAACCTACGAGCAGTACTTC. The J gene is TRBJ2-7, the V gene TRBV5-8, with a tentative D call TRBD1 (5 bases). There are 13 residues in the CDR3. Germline-derived CDR1 and CDR2 are SGHTS and YDEGEE. V gave up 7 bases and J gave up 2 bases, with 13 bases separating them.

The chain links TRBV4-3 to TRBJ2-1; D gene ambiguous. This CDR3 spans 12 amino acids. The V gene lost 6 bases and the J gene lost 4 bases, with 7 bases spanning the gap. Germline lookup yields CDR1 LGHNA and CDR2 YSLEER. The CDR3 DNA reads TGCGCCAGCAGTGACTTTTACAATGAGCAGTTCTTC. This translates into CASSDFYNEQFF.

The genes are TRBV3-1 (or the pseudogene TRBV3-2) and TRBJ1-6; D possibly corresponds to TRBD1 (5 bases). CDR1 and CDR2 from the germline V gene are LGHDT and YNNKEL (reference sequence). The V end was cut by 8 bases, the J end by 6 bases, with 17 bases between. The CDR3 consists of 15 residues. CDR3 sequence reads: CASRRGGGTNSPLHF. DNA for the CDR3: TGTGCCAGCCGGCGTGGCGGGGGAACTAATTCACCCCTCCACTTT.

In DNA form, the CDR3 reads TGTGCCATCTCCAGGGGCATGGCGAACACCGGGGAGCTGTTTTTT. Its protein product is CAISRGMANTGELFF. This sequence joins TRBV10-3 and TRBJ2-2; D is possibly TRBD1 (6 bases). Germline-derived CDR1 and CDR2 are ENHRY and SYGVKD. This CDR3 spans 15 amino acids. Trimming cost V 8 bases and J 0 bases, with 13 bases left between them.

This clone appeared once. This chain links TRBV20-1 with TRBJ2-3, with TRBD2 matching 12 bases. This CDR3 has 17 residues. The V and J ends lost 3 bases and 1 base, in that order; junction bases with no gene match: 8. CDR1 is DFQATT, CDR2 SNEGSKA, per germline (reference sequence). CDR3 in DNA: TGCAGTGCTAGTCGGCCTAGCGGGGGGGTTCGCACAGATACGCAGTATTTT. Translating gives CSASRPSGGVRTDTQYF.

The V call is TRBV5-1, the J call TRBJ1-1, with 10 bases fitting TRBD1. Germline-derived CDR1 and CDR2 are SGHRS and YFSETQ. CDR3 size: 16 residues. Losses at the gene ends were 2 bases for V and 1 base for J; bases not matched to a gene: 5. DNA of the CDR3: TGCGCCAGCAGCTTAACGACAGGGGGCAAGAACACTGAAGCTTTCTTT. It yields the protein CASSLTTGGKNTEAFF.

The chain is built from TRBV5-6 and TRBJ2-1; a weak D match, TRBD2 (5 bases). CDR1 is SGHDT and CDR2 is YYEEEE in the germline V gene. The CDR3 length is 17 residues. Trimming took 2 bases from V and 0 from J, leaving 15 bases between them. CDR3: CASSFQGSARSYNEQFF. The CDR3, as DNA: TGTGCCAGCAGCTTTCAAGGGAGCGCCCGCTCCTACAATGAGCAGTTCTTC.

V and J are TRBV4-2 and TRBJ2-7; D is unresolved. This CDR3 spans 13 amino acids. Trimming cost V 0 bases and J 5 bases, with 8 bases left between them. Germline V gene sequence: CDR1 LGHNA, CDR2 YNFKEQ. CDR3 coding DNA: TGTGCCAGCAGCCAAGAGCAGTTGCACGAGCAGTACTTC. Translation: CASSQEQLHEQYF.

The chain joins TRBV6-6 to TRBJ1-4; D call uncertain. The CDR3 is 15 amino acids. CDR1 is MNHNY and CDR2 is SVGAGI in the germline V gene (reference sequence). V was cut by 2 bases and J by 7 bases, with 14 bases left in between. The CDR3 nucleotides read TGTGCCAGCAGTTACGTCGGGGTGGGCGGTGAAAAACTGTTTTTT. Protein: CASSYVGVGGEKLFF.

The chain has TRBV7-9 and TRBJ2-7, with 15 bases that match TRBD2. The V gene end was trimmed by 5 bases and the J gene end by 7 bases; junction bases not matched to a gene: 12. Germline values: CDR1 SEHNR, CDR2 FQNEAQ (reference sequence). The CDR3 runs to 17 residues. In DNA, the CDR3 is TGTGCCAGCAGCCCGGGGACTAGCGGGGGGCCACGTGGGGAGCAGTACTTC. Amino acid sequence: CASSPGTSGGPRGEQYF.

The V call is TRBV27, the J call TRBJ2-1; TRBD1 agrees at 7 bases. Trimming cost V 6 bases and J 2 bases; bases outside gene matches: 7. CDR1 MNHEY and CDR2 SMNVEV come from the germline V gene (reference sequence). The CDR3 is 15 residues long. The CDR3 sequence: CASSSLTGAYNEQFF. The CDR3, as DNA: TGTGCCAGCAGCTCCCTTACAGGGGCCTACAATGAGCAGTTCTTC.

The chain recombines TRBV6-6 with TRBJ2-1; tentative D call: TRBD1 (5 bases). Between the trimmed V and J ends, which lost 6 bases and 3 bases, there was a span of 15 bases. Germline V gene data show CDR1 as MNHNY and CDR2 as SVGAGI (reference sequence). The CDR3 totals 15 residues. For the CDR3, the DNA is TGTGCCAGCAGCCTGCGGCAGGACATCTACAATGAGCAGTTCTTC. Amino acid sequence: CASSLRQDIYNEQFF.

This clone was picked up a small number of times. V usage is TRBV2 and J usage is TRBJ2-7; 10 positions match TRBD1. Germline CDR1 and CDR2: SNHLY and FYNNEI. This CDR3 has 12 residues. Trimming cost V 11 bases and J 2 bases; bases outside gene matches: 3. DNA of the CDR3: TGTGCCGGAGGACAGGGGGCCTACGAGCAGTACTTC. Amino acid sequence: CAGGQGAYEQYF.

This CDR3 reads CASSHVPAETQYF. CDR3 nucleotides: TGTGCCAGCAGCCATGTCCCCGCGGAGACCCAGTACTTC. The genes are TRBV27 and TRBJ2-5; D remains unclear. V lost 6 bases, J lost 5 bases, and 13 bases lay in between. This CDR3 is built from 13 residues. The germline gives CDR1 MNHEY, CDR2 SMNVEV (reference sequence).

The CDR3 nucleotides are TGTGCCAGCAGTTTATGGACAGGGGCGGGGGAAAAACTGTTTTTT. Translation gives CASSLWTGAGEKLFF. The rearrangement links TRBV27 to TRBJ1-4; the match to TRBD1 covers 9 bases. The germline V gene encodes CDR1 MNHEY and CDR2 SMNVEV (reference sequence). The CDR3 runs 15 residues. V dropped 1 base and J dropped 8; count of bases not matched to a gene: 5. Full variable domain (rest looked up from reference TRBV27 and TRBJ1-4): EAQVTQNPRYLITVTGKKLTVTCSQNMNHEYMSWYRQDPGLGLRQIYYSMNVEVTDKGDVPEGYKVSRKEKRNFPLILESPSPNQTSLYFCASSLWTGAGEKLFFGSGTQLSVL.

The chain carries TRBV30 and TRBJ2-5; 9 bases are a match to TRBD1. V lost 5 bases, J lost 4 bases, and 8 bases stayed unmatched. The germline CDR1 and CDR2 sequences are GTSNPN and SVGIG (reference sequence). The CDR3 contains 14 residues. CDR3 sequence reads: CAWASTGGGETQYF. In nucleotides, the CDR3 is TGTGCCTGGGCATCGACAGGGGGGGGAGAGACCCAGTACTTC.

This chain uses TRBV19 with TRBJ2-2; D perhaps matches TRBD2 (5 bases). The CDR3 extends over 16 amino acids. V lost 6 bases, J lost 4 bases, and 18 bases lay in between. The germline CDR1 and CDR2 sequences are LNHDA and SQIVND (reference sequence). The CDR3 coding sequence is TGTGCCAGTAGAGACTTGGGAGTTAGTCGCACCGGGGAGCTGTTTTTT. Encoded protein: CASRDLGVSRTGELFF.

This clone was picked up a small number of times. The chain combines TRBV19 with TRBJ1-5; D might be TRBD1 (6 bases). Trimming left V 4 bases short and J 4 bases short, with 11 bases between. Germline CDR1 LNHDA, CDR2 SQIVND (reference sequence). The CDR3 runs to 14 residues. CDR3 sequence (DNA): TGTGCCAGTAGTACCCGGACAGTAAATCAGCCCCAGCATTTT. Translated: CASSTRTVNQPQHF. The variable domain in full, completed from reference TRBV19 and TRBJ1-5, reads DGGITQSPKYLFRKEGQNVTLSCEQNLNHDAMYWYRQDPGQGLRLIYYSQIVNDFQKGDIAEGYSVSREKKESFPLTVTSAQKNPTAFYLCASSTRTVNQPQHFGDGTRLSIL.

This chain joins TRBV6-2 or TRBV6-3 and TRBJ1-5; D not certain. V was trimmed by 5 bases and J by 5 bases, leaving 10 bases between them. CDR3 size: 13 residues. Germline CDR1 is MNHEY and CDR2 is SVGEGT. The CDR3 reads CASSGQVYQPQHF. In nucleotides, the CDR3 is TGTGCCAGCAGTGGGCAGGTTTATCAGCCCCAGCATTTT.

The V gene is TRBV6-4, the J gene TRBJ2-5; D remains unclear. Trimming shortened V by 4 bases and J by 5 bases, and 20 bases separated the two germline ends. The CDR3 is 16 residues long. The germline CDR1 and CDR2 sequences are MRHNA and SNTAGT. CDR3 DNA: TGTGCCAGCAGTGTCCGAGGTAAGTTTCCCAAGGAGACCCAGTACTTC. Its translation is CASSVRGKFPKETQYF.

This clone has only one observation. The J gene is TRBJ1-2, the V gene TRBV4-1; 9 bases agree with TRBD1. V lost 4 bases and J lost 1; bases outside the gene matches: 4. Germline V CDR1 and CDR2: MGHRA, YSYEKL. The CDR3 consists of 15 residues. The CDR3 protein is CASSPQDRGNYGYTF. DNA for the CDR3: TGCGCCAGCAGCCCTCAGGACAGGGGTAACTATGGCTACACCTTC.

The genes are TRBV5-1 and TRBJ2-3; 7 nucleotides align to TRBD1. CDR1 is SGHRS and CDR2 is YFSETQ in the germline V gene. The CDR3 has 15 amino acids. V lost 0 bases, J lost 5 bases, and 6 bases stayed unmatched. The CDR3: CASSLAGTALDTQYF. The CDR3 nucleotides read TGCGCCAGCAGCTTGGCCGGGACAGCTTTAGATACGCAGTATTTT.

CDR3 sequence (DNA): TGTGCCAGCAGCTTCTCAGGGGGCACTGAAGCTTTCTTT. It encodes CASSFSGGTEAFF. J is TRBJ1-1 and V is TRBV5-4; TRBD1 aligns across 7 bases. The junction had 2 bases not matched to a gene; V was cut back by 2 bases and J by 4 bases. CDR1 is SGHNT and CDR2 is YYREEE in the germline V gene (reference sequence). The CDR3 is made up of 13 amino acids.

The chain joins TRBV9 to TRBJ2-1; TRBD1 is a possible D gene (5 bases). Trimming stripped 3 bases from V and 4 bases from J, with 11 bases between. The CDR3 has 14 amino acids. Germline CDR1 reads SGDLS; CDR2 reads YYNGEE. CDR3 nucleotide sequence: TGTGCCAGCAGCGGACAAGACAGATACAATGAGCAGTTCTTC. It encodes CASSGQDRYNEQFF. Using reference TRBV9 and TRBJ2-1 for the parts outside the CDR3, the full variable domain is DSGVTQTPKHLITATGQRVTLRCSPRSGDLSVYWYQQSLDQGLQFLIQYYNGEERAKGNILERFSAQQFPDLHSELNLSSLELGDSALYFCASSGQDRYNEQFFGPGTRLTVL.

The chain is built from TRBV19 and TRBJ1-4; D is undetermined. Deletions cut 5 bases from V and 4 bases from J, with 11 bases between. Per germline, CDR1 LNHDA and CDR2 SQIVND (reference sequence). This CDR3 spans 14 amino acids. The CDR3 DNA reads as TGTGCCAGTAGTGCGGACCGGGGTAATGAAAAACTGTTTTTT. It is translated as CASSADRGNEKLFF.

This chain connects TRBV7-2 to TRBJ2-7; TRBD2 matches at 11 bases. V lost 0 bases and J lost 4; bases outside the gene matches: 2. This CDR3 is built from 15 residues. Germline CDR1 reads SGHTA; CDR2 reads FQGNSA. The CDR3 DNA is TGTGCCAGCAGCTTAGCGGGGACTAGCGGTTACGAGCAGTACTTC. Residues: CASSLAGTSGYEQYF.